A single T cell receptor (beta chain) is shown here with its context. The antigen it recognizes is unknown. The record has no base qualities; no much larger clone is one base away. The data stem from a study of cytomegalovirus exposure and HLA in healthy donors (dated by TCRdb to between 2016 and 2019). About the investigation overall: According to an earlier analysis of 587 of the donors, 150 million to 200 million T cells yielded approximately 120 million unique TCR beta sequences and around 300 Gb of sequence data. In a later analysis, previously published TCR beta repertoires from hundreds of donors were re-analyzed and high-resolution HLA genotyping was added so that TCR occurrence patterns could be studied. Across 300 to 400 genotyped donors of the cohort, an average of approximately 240,000 unique TCR beta nucleotide sequences per donor were sequenced, and around 20% of those sequences were non-productive. In the later analysis, no new phenotypic data were used to find candidate immune exposures; instead, reliance was placed on TCR beta sequences and their occurrence across donors. In addition to the first cohort of approximately 670 subjects, a separate validation cohort of over 90 different subjects was used. About 280 gigabases of sequencing data and some 85 million unique TCR sequences were included in an early release covering roughly 600 HLA-typed donors. The study combined high-throughput TCR immunosequencing, statistical association of individual TCRs with disease status, and machine learning to predict cytomegalovirus infection status. A later genetic analysis took genome-wide SNP genotypes for about three fifths of the 666 donors and used that subset as a discovery cohort. HLA typing included class I and class II loci at four-digit resolution. Donor age, sex, ethnicity and CMV serostatus were compiled alongside the repertoire data. Every repertoire in the discovery cohort had been generated on one and the same sequencing platform. In an earlier analysis of 550 to 700 of the donors, high-throughput TCR beta sequencing was used to judge whether each TCR beta V gene segment behaved as functional or pseudogenic. The study used immunosequencing to profile the T cell repertoires of under 700 subjects and linked those repertoires to cytomegalovirus serostatus. Typing coverage differed by locus: A, B, C, DRB1 and DQB1 were typed in roughly 620-640 donors, DQA1 in about 500, DPA1 in around 610, and DPB1 in just under 490. The study aimed to test whether cataloging public T cell receptors could reveal signatures of past pathogen exposure. Because of strong linkage in the cohort, five DR-DQ haplotypes were treated as single units for association and clustering. The genetic ancestry cluster associated with self-reported Caucasian donors included about 81% of the approximately 400 genotyped donors. What the research found in general, with its limitations: Linkage disequilibrium might explain the correlated functional status among segregating V segments, but an unknown experimental factor could not be ruled out. For the cohort, immune exposure information was limited to CMV serostatus. While some public TCRs were present in many individuals, most TCR sequences turned up only very rarely across donors. Because counts were too low, fewer than 20 rarely observed V segments, including chromosome 9 orphons, were excluded from the earlier analysis of 587 of the donors. A later analysis found that HLA-associated TCR beta chains were more clonally expanded and had lower generation probabilities than equally common non-associated chains. HLA typing was unavailable for some donors at each locus, so association tests used only the typed subset. In vitro tests confirmed that three of the cytomegalovirus-associated TCR beta chains recognize cytomegalovirus antigens. In the study, around 160 TCR beta chains were listed as associated with cytomegalovirus. Sequencing depth was assumed to be roughly uniform across donors in the presence/absence analyses, though that assumption may not hold. A further reported finding was that TCR beta sequences accurately predicted the HLA-A and HLA-B alleles for most subjects in the first cohort. Assigning TCR associations to individual alleles was difficult when HLA alleles, especially DR and DQ, strongly co-occurred. The classifier was reported to diagnose cytomegalovirus status with high specificity and sensitivity in both the original and validation cohorts. V-gene and J-gene trimming of TCR beta chains was associated with a missense DCLRE1C variant in a later genetic analysis, and the association was replicated in an independent cohort. A later analysis reported that several top co-occurrence clusters appeared linked to parvovirus B19, influenza, CMV and Epstein-Barr virus. The 87-base-pair reads could not distinguish some IMGT-functional V segments, including TRBV6-2 and TRBV6-3, so those segments were excluded. Broadly in line with IMGT annotations, most TCR beta V segments showed up in productive rearrangements about 90% or about 30% of the time in an earlier analysis of 450 to 750 of the donors. The cohort was sequenced for TCR beta chains only, and without alpha or paired-chain data the features that could be detected were limited. It was suggested by the authors that the approach could potentially be generalized to other disease states and immunological phenotypes. In a later analysis, the rate of TCR association differed among HLA loci, with DRB1 alleles having the most associated TCRs and HLA-C alleles having the fewest. In a later analysis, over 15,000 TCR beta sequences were associated with specific HLA alleles at a false discovery rate of 0.05. According to a later analysis, most CMV-associated TCR beta chains appeared to be HLA-restricted, and the HLA associations seemed to be driven largely by CMV exposure. A cluster of highly shared sequence variants was judged likely to represent a technical artifact of the sequencing pipeline. A later genetic analysis reported fewer N-insertions in productive TCRs among donors in an Asian-associated ancestry cluster than the roughly 720-donor mean.

The cohort was made up of approximately 670 healthy bone marrow donors. At the time of sampling, all cohort members were nominally healthy, though unrecorded immune exposures were likely present. The donor was CMV seronegative and belonged to the group of over 350 seronegative cohort members. Each donor provided a peripheral blood sample, and peripheral blood mononuclear cells were used for TCR beta sequencing. Genomic DNA was extracted from the blood cell samples with the Qiagen DNeasy Blood Extraction Kit. V is clipped by 5 bases and J by 5 bases, and the sequence between their germline boundaries is 15 bases long. CDR1 and CDR2 were assigned from the germline V gene (reference sequence) as SEHNR and FQNEAQ. Including the terminal cysteine and phenylalanine, the CDR3 comprises 14 residues. Only CDR3 DNA remains: 42 bases, in frame from the first base. Library preparation used the immunoSEQ multiplex PCR assay. The multiplex PCR relied on a mix of 60 forward primers for TCR Vbeta segments and 13 reverse primers for TCR Jbeta segments. The CDR3 region of rearranged TCR beta genes was amplified from genomic DNA by a multiplex PCR assay. The amplified TCR beta libraries were sequenced on the Illumina HiSeq System as 87-base-pair reads. The source study handled its data this way. A later analysis tallied around 82 million unique TCR beta chains across the 700 or so repertoires, and around 12 million of those chains were shared by two or more donors. To remove PCR and sequencing errors, raw reads were error-corrected and collapsed into unique sequences using a nearest-neighbor algorithm that merged closely related sequences. V, D and J gene segments were assigned by aligning CDR3 sequences to IMGT reference sequences. For a sequence to be retained, a match of at least six nucleotides was required to both a V gene segment and a J gene segment. Rearrangements were classified as productive when the CDR3 lacked stop codons and remained in frame with V and J, and all other rearrangements were classified as non-productive. CDR3 was defined according to IMGT convention as the region running from the second conserved V-encoded cysteine to the conserved J-encoded phenylalanine. In an earlier analysis of around 570 of the donors, sequences lacking an unambiguous match to a single V gene segment were excluded. In an earlier analysis of 587 of the donors, V segments were called functional above 56.7% productive rearrangements and were called segregating when the between-donor standard deviation exceeded 5%. A statistical classification framework was built to diagnose cytomegalovirus status from the catalog of TCR beta chain sequences. In a later analysis, V and J genes were assigned by comparing TCR nucleotide sequences against IMGT/GENE-DB human TR gene sequences. A later analysis assigned CDR3 sequences and most-parsimonious VDJ recombination scenarios with the TCRdist pipeline. In a later analysis, each TCR beta chain was defined by its CDR3 amino acid sequence together with its V-gene family, and reads without a unique V-gene family were excluded. In a later analysis, 500 to 700 highly shared, low-generation-probability nucleotide sequences were removed to address suspected cross-contamination and a sequencing artifact. For each public chain, a later analysis derived a clonal expansion index from normalized ranks of inferred template counts within each repertoire. In a later analysis, generation probabilities were computed with a VDJ recombination model fitted to out-of-frame rearrangements, and the resulting probabilities were checked against IGoR. In a later analysis, hypergeometric tests were used to score TCR-TCR, TCR-HLA and TCR-CMV co-occurrence, with a repertoire-size bias correction applied to TCR pairs. A later analysis estimated false discovery rates by permuting HLA or CMV assignments 20 times. In a later analysis, co-occurring TCRs were grouped using DBSCAN, with TCRdist sequence similarity added in when clustering inside HLA-allele-positive subsets. For co-occurrence clustering, repertoires with fewer than 30,000 or more than 120,000 public chains were excluded, along with four or five repertoires with anomalous nucleotide sharing. Entries here come from immuneACCESS through TCRdb and include only in-frame sequences with V and J called. Some clones fail to appear in such tables; in the studies checked, an unresolved V gene covers under half of the shortfall, and the cause of the remainder is unknown. V and J calls plus clone size are reproduced from that table; the DNA served to infer D and trimming. Counted in this sample were approximately 130,000 clones; 70% to 75% of them appeared once. The biggest ten clones account for about 3% of the sample.

Sample: PBMCs. This clonotype originated in a man aged 30-40 years in good health and CMV-seronegative. This chain is built from TRBV7-9 and TRBJ1-1; the D gene identity is not certain. The CDR3 reads as follows: CASSPTPSGTEAFF. The DNA sequence reads TGTGCCAGCAGCCCGACACCCAGCGGGACTGAAGCTTTCTTT.